This TCR beta chain stems from a study of T cell repertoires in cytomegalovirus infection. In the study overall: CMV infection and matching HLA type were both indicated by public TCR beta signatures.

Study-wide results and caveats: CMV-specific HLA-C-restricted TCR beta clonotypes dominated the ex vivo response. Carriers of CMV plus the relevant HLA were identified by cumulative public TCR beta family frequency.

This clonotype was recorded at least ten times. The target antigen is unknown. TCRdb re-derived calls from the reads in MiXCR, one entry per CDR3 protein. The table has some 24,000 distinct CDR3 sequences, 20% to 25% seen once. Germline lookup yields CDR1 SEHNR and CDR2 FQNEAQ (reference sequence). V lost 8 bases and J 2 bases, leaving 16 bases between the germline ends. CDR3 length equals 15 residues. The origin of this receptor is a human donor in good health (CMV status not recorded). Some clones in this sample may be carry-over from other donors' samples. The material sequenced was CD8+ T cells from cultured PBMCs, taken from culture after CMV antigen stimulation. The chain carries TRBV7-9 and TRBJ2-1, with D perhaps matching TRBD2 (5 bases). The CDR3 nucleotides read TGTGCCAGCGGGGATAGCGACACGCCCTACAATGAGCAGTTCTTC. The encoded protein is CASGDSDTPYNEQFF. The variable domain in full, completed from reference TRBV7-9 and TRBJ2-1, reads DTGVSQNPRHKITKRGQNVTFRCDPISEHNRLYWYRQTLGQGPEFLTYFQNEAQLEKSRLLSDRFSAERPKGSFSTLEIQRTEQGDSAMYLCASGDSDTPYNEQFFGPGTRLTVL.